Sequencing of this T cell receptor (beta chain) was carried out in a study of T cell responses to AZD1222 COVID-19 vaccine. This clone was seen a handful of times. The antigen is not known. General study results and limits: Baseline antibody screening turned up just a handful of seropositive AZD1222 recipients.

Trimming cost V 5 bases and J 6 bases; bases outside gene matches: 12. This CDR3 contains 15 residues. Germline CDR1 and CDR2: SGHTA and FQGNSA. Some clones are missing from TCRdb's copy, which holds only in-frame ones; the method was immunoSEQ multiplex PCR. Altogether fewer than 200,000 clones are present, 85% to 90% being singletons, with the ten largest covering 5% to 7%. The chain uses TRBV7-2 and TRBJ2-7; 8 bases align to TRBD2. The sample consisted of peripheral blood, taken on day 0 of AZD1222 vaccination. The clonotype originates from an adult in good health. This CDR3 is CASSTRSGRGSEQYF. The DNA of the CDR3 is TGTGCCAGCAGCACGCGGAGCGGGAGAGGCTCCGAGCAGTACTTC.